The clone carrying this T cell receptor beta chain has only one observation. One junction end does not reproduce the germline sequence, and a read error may be involved. The CDR3 spans 13 residues. The germline gives CDR1 MGHDK, CDR2 SYGVNS. Allocation to cohorts depended on clinical history reported by the participants. The data were taken from a study of blood T cell repertoires in COVID-19. Method: immunoSEQ multiplex PCR; TCRdb's copy keeps in-frame clones and lacks some. The table has some 180,000 clones, roughly 80% seen once. Sequencing was done on a sample of PBMCs or T cells enriched from blood (not recorded which). The chain employs TRBV25-1 and TRBJ2-1; weak D call: TRBD2 (6 bases). The clonotype comes from a man in his 60s who had been exposed to COVID-19. CDR3 coding DNA: TGTGCCAGCAGCACCCACCGGGACTCCCGACTGATCTTC. The encoded protein is CASSTHRDSRLIF.